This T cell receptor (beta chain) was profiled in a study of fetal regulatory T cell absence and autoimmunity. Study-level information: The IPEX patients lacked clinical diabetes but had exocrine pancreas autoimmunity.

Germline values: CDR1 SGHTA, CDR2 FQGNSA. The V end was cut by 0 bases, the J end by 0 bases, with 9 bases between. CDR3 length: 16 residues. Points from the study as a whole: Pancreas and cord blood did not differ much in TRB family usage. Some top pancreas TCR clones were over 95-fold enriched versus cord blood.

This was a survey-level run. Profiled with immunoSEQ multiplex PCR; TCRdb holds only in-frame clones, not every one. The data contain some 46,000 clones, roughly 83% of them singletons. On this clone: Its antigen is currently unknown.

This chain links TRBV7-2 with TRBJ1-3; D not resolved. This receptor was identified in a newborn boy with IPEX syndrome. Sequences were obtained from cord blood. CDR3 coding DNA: TGTGCCAGCAGCTTAGCGGCCAGATTCTCTGGAAACACCATATATTTT. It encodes CASSLAARFSGNTIYF. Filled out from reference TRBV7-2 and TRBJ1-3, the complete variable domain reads GAGVSQSPSNKVTEKGKDVELRCDPISGHTALYWYRQSLGQGLEFLIYFQGNSAPDKSGLPSDRFSAERTGGSVSTLTIQRTQQEDSAVYLCASSLAARFSGNTIYFGEGSWLTVV.